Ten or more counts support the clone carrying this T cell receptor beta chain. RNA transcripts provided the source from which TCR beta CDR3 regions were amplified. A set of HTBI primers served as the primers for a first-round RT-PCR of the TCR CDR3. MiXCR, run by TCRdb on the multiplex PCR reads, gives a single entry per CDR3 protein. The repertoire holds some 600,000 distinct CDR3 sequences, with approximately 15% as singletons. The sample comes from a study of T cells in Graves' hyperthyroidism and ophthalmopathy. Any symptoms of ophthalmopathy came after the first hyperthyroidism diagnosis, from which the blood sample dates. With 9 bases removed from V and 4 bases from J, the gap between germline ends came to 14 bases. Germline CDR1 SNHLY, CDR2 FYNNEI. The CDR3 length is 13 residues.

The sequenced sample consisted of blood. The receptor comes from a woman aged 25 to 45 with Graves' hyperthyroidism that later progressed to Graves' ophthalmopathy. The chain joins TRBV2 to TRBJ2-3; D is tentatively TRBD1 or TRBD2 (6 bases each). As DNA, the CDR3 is TGTGCCAGAGGGGGGCAGGGCTCAGATACGCAGTATTTT. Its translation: CARGGQGSDTQYF.